Each of the 20 T cell receptor beta chains below was sequenced from the same sample in a study of T-cell memory formation after mild COVID-19. TCRdb ran MiXCR on the 5' RACE reads and lists one entry per CDR3 protein. The table records fewer than 350,000 distinct CDR3 sequences, approximately 15% of them present only once. The sequencing input was PBMCs or a T cell subset sorted from them (not recorded which). The receptors were gathered from a man aged 18 to 29 who had mild COVID-19 (a few samples of this study predate the infection). Cell type and time point are not known.

V and J are TRBV12-3 or TRBV12-4 and TRBJ1-5, with D maybe TRBD1 (6 bases). The length of the CDR3 is 17 residues. V was shortened by 5 bases and J by 2 bases, with 19 bases between the two germline ends. The chain's CDR3 is CASSRARVGAGNQPQHF. The CDR3 DNA follows: TGTGCCAGCAGTAGAGCCCGCGTGGGGGCCGGCAATCAGCCCCAGCATTTT.

This clonotype has just a few counts. The J gene is TRBJ2-7, the V gene TRBV5-4; 8 bases map to TRBD1. CDR1 is SGHNT and CDR2 is YYREEE in the germline V gene (reference sequence). This CDR3 comprises 14 residues. V shed 3 bases and J 4 bases; nucleotides not matched to a gene: 6. The CDR3: CASSSGQGLYEQYF. DNA for the CDR3: TGTGCCAGCAGCTCCGGACAGGGCCTTTACGAGCAGTACTTC.

The rearrangement uses TRBV29-1 and TRBJ2-1, with D perhaps assigned TRBD1 or TRBD2 (6 bases each). CDR1 and CDR2 from the germline V gene are SQVTM and ANQGSEA. CDR3 length: 15 amino acids. The germline V and J ends were trimmed by 5 bases and 1 base, with 15 bases remaining between them. This CDR3 is CSVFRGAGSYNEQFF. The CDR3 region has the DNA TGCAGCGTTTTCAGGGGAGCGGGTTCCTACAATGAGCAGTTCTTC.

This clonotype was observed a single time. This sequence joins TRBV5-5 and TRBJ2-5, with no clear D. Trimming took off 6 bases at V and 4 bases at J, with 16 bases between the two ends. CDR1 is SGHKS, CDR2 YYEKEE, per germline (reference sequence). CDR3 length: 14 amino acids. DNA for the CDR3: TGTGCCAGCACCACTCAATCAGGCGGAGAGACCCAGTACTTC. Protein product: CASTTQSGGETQYF.

This clonotype was detected only a few times. The chain combines TRBV7-2 with TRBJ1-1; D may be TRBD1 (5 bases). Germline V CDR1 and CDR2: SGHTA, FQGNSA. V was pared by 2 bases and J by 6 bases, with 19 bases between. The CDR3 is made up of 16 amino acids. DNA for the CDR3: TGTGCCAGCAGCTTATTCGATCGGGGAGAAGGGGCTGAAGCTTTCTTT. It yields the protein CASSLFDRGEGAEAFF.

V and J are TRBV10-3 and TRBJ1-4; D is undetermined. Germline lookup yields CDR1 ENHRY and CDR2 SYGVKD. The CDR3 contains 14 residues. The germline V and J ends were trimmed by 3 bases and 4 bases, with 9 bases remaining between them. As DNA, the CDR3 is TGTGCCATCAGTGATAACAGCTATAATGAAAAACTGTTTTTT. Translation gives CAISDNSYNEKLFF.

The chain has TRBV5-4 and TRBJ2-2; D gene ambiguous. The CDR3 sequence is 14 residues long. Looked up from germline, CDR1 is SGHNT and CDR2 is YYREEE (reference sequence). V dropped 9 bases and J dropped 4 bases, with 16 bases sitting between them. CDR3 sequence (DNA): TGTGCCACCCTCGGCCCTTCGGGCACCGGGGAGCTGTTTTTT. Its translation: CATLGPSGTGELFF.

This clonotype was found a few times. The chain has TRBV12-3 or TRBV12-4 and TRBJ2-3, with TRBD2 identical over 14 bases. J gave up 4 bases and V 3 bases, and 15 bases lay outside the gene matches. The CDR3 is 20 residues long. The CDR3 loop reads CASSLDDYPGLAGEADTQYF. DNA for the CDR3: TGTGCCAGCAGTTTGGACGACTACCCGGGACTAGCGGGGGAAGCAGATACGCAGTATTTT.

This clonotype has a count of ten or more. V gene TRBV5-5 combines with J gene TRBJ2-1, with D possibly matching TRBD2 (5 bases). Trimming stripped 0 bases from V and 8 bases from J, with 6 bases between. The CDR3 totals 12 residues. CDR1 and CDR2 from the germline V gene are SGHKS and YYEKEE (reference sequence). The CDR3, as DNA: TGTGCCAGCAGCTTGGGAGGGCATGAGCAGTTCTTC. This translates into CASSLGGHEQFF. The full variable domain, completed using reference TRBV5-5 and TRBJ2-1, is DAGVTQSPTHLIKTRGQQVTLRCSPISGHKSVSWYQQVLGQGPQFIFQYYEKEERGRGNFPDRFSARQFPNYSSELNVNALLLGDSALYLCASSLGGHEQFFGPGTRLTVL.

The chain has TRBV5-1 and TRBJ2-7; unclear D gene. This CDR3 is built from 14 residues. V dropped 0 bases and J dropped 0 bases, with 7 bases sitting between them. The V gene's germline CDR1 is SGHRS and CDR2 YFSETQ. The CDR3 loop is CASSLGPNSYEQYV. CDR3 DNA: TGCGCCAGCAGCTTGGGTCCTAACTCCTACGAGCAGTACGTC.

This clonotype was picked up a small number of times. V is TRBV7-2 and J is TRBJ2-5; tentatively, D is TRBD1 (6 bases). V lost 1 base to trimming and J lost 2 bases, with 14 bases between them. The CDR3 is 16 residues long. Germline V gene lookup returns CDR1 SGHTA and CDR2 FQGNSA. The CDR3 nucleotides read TGTGCCAGCAGCTTAGTTGACAGGCGTGTACAAGAGACCCAGTACTTC. Protein product: CASSLVDRRVQETQYF.

This clonotype was recorded only once. DNA for the CDR3: TGCGCCAGCAGTCGACTAGCGGGGACCTCCTACAATGAGCAGTTCTTC. Translation: CASSRLAGTSYNEQFF. The V gene is TRBV10-2, the J gene TRBJ2-1; TRBD2 matches 11 bases. Trimming removed 5 bases from V and 0 bases from J; junction bases left unmatched: 3. The CDR3 totals 16 residues. CDR1 WSHSY and CDR2 SAAADI come from the germline V gene.

This clonotype was seen a few times. The gene calls are TRBV10-3 and TRBJ2-2, with D perhaps TRBD2 (6 bases). The V and J ends lost 9 bases and 4 bases respectively, with 18 bases between them. In germline, CDR1 is ENHRY, CDR2 SYGVKD. The length of the CDR3 is 15 residues. The CDR3 reads CAILNGTQRTGELFF. Here the CDR3 DNA reads TGTGCCATTCTAAATGGGACTCAGCGCACCGGGGAGCTGTTTTTT.

The table lists this clonotype with many counts. The chain uses TRBV5-1 and TRBJ1-3; the D is unclear. The germline V gene has CDR1 SGHRS and CDR2 YFSETQ. CDR3 length: 15 residues. Deletions cut 0 bases from V and 0 bases from J, with 7 bases between. The CDR3 DNA is TGCGCCAGCAGCTTGGGGATTACCTCTGGAAACACCATATATTTT. Translation: CASSLGITSGNTIYF.

This clonotype has a single count. This chain joins TRBV7-2 and TRBJ2-1; 8 nucleotides line up with TRBD1. The ends lost 7 bases at V and 6 bases at J; junction bases unmatched: 8. Germline V gives CDR1 SGHTA, CDR2 FQGNSA. This CDR3 region has 14 residues. In DNA, the CDR3 is TGTGCCAGCACCCGGACAGGGATTCTCAATGAGCAGTTCTTC. It specifies CASTRTGILNEQFF.

The V and J genes are TRBV10-3 and TRBJ1-2; no clear D gene. V lost 2 bases to trimming and J lost 0 bases, with 10 bases between them. Germline V lookup: CDR1 ENHRY, CDR2 SYGVKD. The CDR3 totals 15 residues. CDR3 amino acids: CAISEGGPTNYGYTF. The CDR3 nucleotides read TGTGCCATCAGTGAGGGCGGTCCGACTAACTATGGCTACACCTTC.

The V gene is TRBV5-1, the J gene TRBJ1-5; 8 nucleotides align to TRBD1. Germline V gives CDR1 SGHRS, CDR2 YFSETQ. The V segment lost 3 bases and the J segment 7 bases; nucleotides outside the gene matches: 3. This CDR3 is built from 13 residues. CDR3: CASSSTGGQPQHF. CDR3 coding DNA: TGCGCCAGCAGCTCCACAGGGGGGCAGCCCCAGCATTTT.

This clonotype was detected ten times or more. This chain joins TRBV27 and TRBJ1-4; 7 positions match TRBD1. Germline V CDR1 and CDR2: MNHEY, SMNVEV (reference sequence). The CDR3 is made up of 14 amino acids. V was clipped by 6 bases and J by 5 bases; unmatched bases: 6. This CDR3 is CASRLQGTNEKLFF. The CDR3 DNA is TGTGCCAGCAGACTACAGGGGACGAATGAAAAACTGTTTTTT.

This clonotype was detected only a few times. The genes are TRBV4-1 and TRBJ2-1; D may be TRBD1 (6 bases). CDR1 is MGHRA and CDR2 is YSYEKL in the germline V gene. V shed 3 bases and J shed 6 bases, with 15 bases lying between them. The CDR3 covers 15 residues. CDR3 region: CASSQQDSLSNEQFF. Here the CDR3 DNA reads TGCGCCAGCAGCCAGCAGGACAGCCTATCCAATGAGCAGTTCTTC.

This clonotype was counted a few times. The CDR3 loop reads CATSLGGAGGQNTQYF. CDR3 nucleotide sequence: TGTGCCACCAGCCTGGGGGGGGCGGGGGGCCAGAATACGCAGTATTTT. This rearrangement joins TRBV15 to TRBJ2-3; 8 bases fit TRBD2. Per germline, CDR1 LNHNV and CDR2 YYDKDF (reference sequence). The CDR3 covers 16 residues. Trimming removed 5 bases from V and 7 bases from J; junction bases left unmatched: 14. The variable domain in full, with the rest retrieved from reference TRBV15 and TRBJ2-3, is DAMVIQNPRYQVTQFGKPVTLSCSQTLNHNVMYWYQQKSSQAPKLLFHYYDKDFNNEADTPDNFQSRRPNTSFCFLDIRSPGLGDTAMYLCATSLGGAGGQNTQYFGPGTRLTVL.